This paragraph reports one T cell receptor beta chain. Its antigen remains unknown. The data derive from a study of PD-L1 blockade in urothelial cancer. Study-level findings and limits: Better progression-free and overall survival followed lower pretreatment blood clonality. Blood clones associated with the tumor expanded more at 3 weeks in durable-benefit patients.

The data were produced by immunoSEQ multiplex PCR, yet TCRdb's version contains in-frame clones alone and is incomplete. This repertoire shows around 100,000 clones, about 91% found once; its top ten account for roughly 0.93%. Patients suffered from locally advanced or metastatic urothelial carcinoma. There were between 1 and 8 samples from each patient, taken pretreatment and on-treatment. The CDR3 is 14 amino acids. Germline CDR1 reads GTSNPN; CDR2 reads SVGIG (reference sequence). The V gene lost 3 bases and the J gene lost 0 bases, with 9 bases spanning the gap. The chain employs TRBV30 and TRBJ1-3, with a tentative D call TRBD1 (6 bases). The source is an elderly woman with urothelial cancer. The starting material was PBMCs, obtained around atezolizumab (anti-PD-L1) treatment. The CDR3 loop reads CAWSQGNSGNTIYF. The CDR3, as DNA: TGTGCCTGGAGCCAGGGGAACTCTGGAAACACCATATATTTT.